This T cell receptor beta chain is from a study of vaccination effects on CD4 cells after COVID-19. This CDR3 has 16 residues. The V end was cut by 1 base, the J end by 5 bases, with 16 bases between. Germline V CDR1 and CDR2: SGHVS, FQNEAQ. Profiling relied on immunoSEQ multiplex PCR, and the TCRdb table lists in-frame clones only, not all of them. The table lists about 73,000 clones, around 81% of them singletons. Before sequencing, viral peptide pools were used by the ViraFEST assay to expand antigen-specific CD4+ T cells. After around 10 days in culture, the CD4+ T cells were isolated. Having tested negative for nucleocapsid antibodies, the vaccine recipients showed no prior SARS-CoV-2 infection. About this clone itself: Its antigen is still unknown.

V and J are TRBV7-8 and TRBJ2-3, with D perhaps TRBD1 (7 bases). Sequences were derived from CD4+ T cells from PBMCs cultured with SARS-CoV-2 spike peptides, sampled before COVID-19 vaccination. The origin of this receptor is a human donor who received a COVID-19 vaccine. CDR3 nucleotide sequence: TGTGCCAGCAGCTTAGTGCCAGGGGGGTCAGTAGATACGCAGTATTTT. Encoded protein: CASSLVPGGSVDTQYF.